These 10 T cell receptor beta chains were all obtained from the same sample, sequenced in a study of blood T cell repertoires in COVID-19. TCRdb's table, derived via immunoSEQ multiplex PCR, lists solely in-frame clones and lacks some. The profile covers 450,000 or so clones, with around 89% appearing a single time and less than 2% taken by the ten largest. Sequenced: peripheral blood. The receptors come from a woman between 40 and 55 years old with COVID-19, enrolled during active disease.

The DNA for the CDR3 is TGTGCCAGTAGTATCGCCGGGACATATAGCAATCAGCCCCAGCATTTT. Protein: CASSIAGTYSNQPQHF. The chain combines TRBV19 with TRBJ1-5; D may be TRBD1 (6 bases). The CDR3 sequence is 16 residues long. Germline V lookup: CDR1 LNHDA, CDR2 SQIVND (reference sequence). V lost 3 bases to trimming and J lost 0 bases, with 12 bases between them.

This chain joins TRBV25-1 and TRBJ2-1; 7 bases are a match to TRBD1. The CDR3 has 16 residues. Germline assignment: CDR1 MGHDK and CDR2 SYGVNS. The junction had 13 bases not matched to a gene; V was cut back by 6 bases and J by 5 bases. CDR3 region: CASSPLPGTVDNEQFF. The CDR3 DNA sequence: TGTGCCAGCAGCCCCCTACCCGGGACAGTCGACAATGAGCAGTTCTTC.

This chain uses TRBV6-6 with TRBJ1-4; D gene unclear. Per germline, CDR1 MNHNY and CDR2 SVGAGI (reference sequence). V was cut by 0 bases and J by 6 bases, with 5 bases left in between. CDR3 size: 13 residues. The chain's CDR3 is CASSYSSYEKLFF. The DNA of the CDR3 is TGTGCCAGCAGTTACTCGAGTTATGAAAAACTGTTTTTT.

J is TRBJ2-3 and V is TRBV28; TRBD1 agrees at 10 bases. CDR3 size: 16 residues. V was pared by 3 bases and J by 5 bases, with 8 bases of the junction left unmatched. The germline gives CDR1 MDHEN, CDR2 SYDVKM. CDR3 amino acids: CASSLIGTGDRDTQYF. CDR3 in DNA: TGTGCCAGCAGTTTGATAGGGACAGGGGATAGAGATACGCAGTATTTT.

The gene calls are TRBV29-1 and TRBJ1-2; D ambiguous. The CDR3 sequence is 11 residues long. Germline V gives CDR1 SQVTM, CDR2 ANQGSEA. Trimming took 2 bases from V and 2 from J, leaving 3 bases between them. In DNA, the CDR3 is TGCAGCGTTGAACAGAACTATGGCTACACCTTC. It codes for CSVEQNYGYTF. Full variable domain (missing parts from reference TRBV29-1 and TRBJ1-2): SAVISQKPSRDICQRGTSLTIQCQVDSQVTMMFWYRQQPGQSLTLIATANQGSEATYESGFVIDKFPISRPNLTFSTLTVSNMSPEDSSIYLCSVEQNYGYTFGSGTRLTVV.

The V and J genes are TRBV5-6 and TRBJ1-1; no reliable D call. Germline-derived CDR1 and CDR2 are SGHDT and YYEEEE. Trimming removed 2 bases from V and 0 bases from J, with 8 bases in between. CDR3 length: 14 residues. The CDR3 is CASSFPLLNTEAFF. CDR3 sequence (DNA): TGTGCCAGCAGCTTTCCACTCTTGAACACTGAAGCTTTCTTT.

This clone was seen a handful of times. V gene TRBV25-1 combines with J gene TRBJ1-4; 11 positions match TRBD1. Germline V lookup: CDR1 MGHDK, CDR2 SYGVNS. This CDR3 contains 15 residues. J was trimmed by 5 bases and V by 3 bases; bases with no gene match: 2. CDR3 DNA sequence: TGTGCCAGCAGTGAGGGGACAGGGGGAAATGAAAAACTGTTTTTT. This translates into CASSEGTGGNEKLFF. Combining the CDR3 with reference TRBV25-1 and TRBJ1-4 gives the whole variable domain EADIYQTPRYLVIGTGKKITLECSQTMGHDKMYWYQQDPGMELHLIHYSYGVNSTEKGDLSSESTVSRIRTEHFPLTLESARPSHTSQYLCASSEGTGGNEKLFFGSGTQLSVL.

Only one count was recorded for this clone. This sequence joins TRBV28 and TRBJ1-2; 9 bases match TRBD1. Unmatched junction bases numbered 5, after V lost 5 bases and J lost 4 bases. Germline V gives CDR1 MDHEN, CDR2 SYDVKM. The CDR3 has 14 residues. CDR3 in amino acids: CASSTGTGLYGYTF. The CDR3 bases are TGTGCCAGCAGTACCGGGACAGGGCTCTATGGCTACACCTTC.

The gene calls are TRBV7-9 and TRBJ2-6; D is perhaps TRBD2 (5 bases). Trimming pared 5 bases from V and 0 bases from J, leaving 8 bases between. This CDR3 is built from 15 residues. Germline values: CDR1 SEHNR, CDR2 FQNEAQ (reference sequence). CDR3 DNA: TGTGCCAGCAGCGTCGGGGTCTCTGGGGCCAACGTCCTGACTTTC. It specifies CASSVGVSGANVLTF.

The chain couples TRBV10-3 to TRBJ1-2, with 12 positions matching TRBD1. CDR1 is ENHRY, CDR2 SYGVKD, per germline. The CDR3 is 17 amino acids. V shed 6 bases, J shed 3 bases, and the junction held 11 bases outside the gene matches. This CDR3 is CAIRGEPGQGAHYGYTF. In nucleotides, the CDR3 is TGTGCCATCAGGGGAGAACCGGGACAGGGGGCTCACTATGGCTACACCTTC.